The text below deals with one TCR beta chain. The clone's antigen remains unknown. Per-base qualities were not stored, and no clone one base away is much larger. This record belongs to a study of control samples from healthy donors and cancer patients (TCRdb year 2020). Unmatched junction bases come to 13, with V trimmed by 10 bases and J by 5 bases. The CDR3, cysteine through phenylalanine, is 15 amino acids long. Only CDR3 DNA remains: 45 bases, in frame from the first base. The CDR1 and CDR2 encoded by the germline V gene are MNHEY and SVGAGI. The library came from the immunoSEQ multiplex PCR assay. TCRdb provides this immuneACCESS table in a form limited to in-frame rearrangements. Some clones are lacking; in checked studies, under half of them reflect an unresolved V gene, and why the rest are absent is not known. Across this sample there are around 110,000 clones, with 80% to 90% seen only once. 1.1% of the sample is held by the ten biggest clonotypes.

The rearrangement joined TRBV6-5 to TRBJ2-1, and TRBD2 matches 8 of the central bases. The sample consisted of PBMCs. The clonotype originates from a woman aged 50 to 60 with colorectal cancer. The CDR3 protein is CATRTSAGAHNEQFF. The DNA sequence is TGTGCCACCCGCACCTCAGCGGGAGCCCACAATGAGCAGTTCTTC.